This passage covers 20 T cell receptor beta chains from one sample sequenced in a study of T cell changes during pregnancy in multiple sclerosis. The table came from immunoSEQ multiplex PCR; TCRdb's copy has only in-frame clones and leaves some out. Among over 45,000 clones, about 90% were seen once, and the ten largest hold roughly 0.2%. Material: CD4+ T cells from peripheral blood mononuclear cells, obtained in the second trimester of pregnancy. The receptors were gathered from a female donor with multiple sclerosis, enrolled in a pregnancy study.

The rearrangement joins TRBV6-4 to TRBJ2-1, with 7 bases matching TRBD2. CDR1 is MRHNA, CDR2 SNTAGT, per germline. This CDR3 is 14 amino acids long. Trimming removed 6 bases from V and 6 bases from J; junction bases left unmatched: 8. CDR3 bases: TGTGCCAGCAGCCTCCTGGGGGGGTTCAATGAGCAGTTCTTC. Translating gives CASSLLGGFNEQFF.

V usage is TRBV19 and J usage is TRBJ1-6; 7 bases fit TRBD1. CDR1 LNHDA and CDR2 SQIVND come from the germline V gene (reference sequence). The J segment lost 10 bases and the V segment lost 7 bases, leaving 10 bases of the junction unmatched. The CDR3 runs to 14 residues. CDR3 protein: CASTHDRDESPLHF. The CDR3 DNA reads as TGTGCCAGTACCCACGACAGGGATGAATCACCCCTCCACTTT.

The chain has TRBV6-6 and TRBJ1-2; possibly TRBD1 for D (6 bases). The germline gives CDR1 MNHNY, CDR2 SVGAGI (reference sequence). V was shortened by 4 bases and J by 2 bases, with 11 bases between the two germline ends. The CDR3 is made up of 14 amino acids. CDR3 nucleotide sequence: TGTGCCAGCAGTTCATTAAGGGGGAACTATGGCTACACCTTC. It translates to CASSSLRGNYGYTF.

This clone was seen only a few times. The V gene is TRBV11-1, the J gene TRBJ1-1; 9 positions match TRBD1. V lost 1 base, J lost 1 base, and 1 base stayed unmatched. The CDR3 covers 15 residues. Germline V gives CDR1 SGHAT, CDR2 FQDESV (reference sequence). DNA of the CDR3: TGTGCCAGCAGCTTAGACAGGGGGCGGAACACTGAAGCTTTCTTT. Translated: CASSLDRGRNTEAFF.

The V and J genes are TRBV5-1 and TRBJ2-1; TRBD2 is a possible D gene (5 bases). Germline-derived CDR1 and CDR2 are SGHRS and YFSETQ. The CDR3 runs to 15 residues. Trimming left V 0 bases short and J 5 bases short, with 12 bases between. In DNA form, the CDR3 reads TGCGCCAGCAGCTTGGATCCCGGGGATAACAATGAGCAGTTCTTC. This encodes CASSLDPGDNNEQFF.

CDR3 nucleotide sequence: TGTGCCAGCAGTCCCCAAGACAGGGCCTCCTACGAGCAGTACTTC. It is translated as CASSPQDRASYEQYF. The V and J genes are TRBV2 and TRBJ2-7; TRBD1 agrees at 7 bases. The CDR3 has 15 amino acids. CDR1 and CDR2 (germline): SNHLY, FYNNEI. V lost 5 bases and J lost 0; bases outside the gene matches: 7.

The chain combines TRBV5-4 with TRBJ2-7, with TRBD2 as a possible D gene (6 bases). CDR3 length: 17 amino acids. V lost 0 bases and J 4 bases, leaving 20 bases between the germline ends. From germline, CDR1 is SGHNT and CDR2 YYREEE (reference sequence). The CDR3 region has the DNA TGTGCCAGCAGCTTGGAGGTAGGAAGGACTATCGCATACGAGCAGTACTTC. This encodes CASSLEVGRTIAYEQYF.

The chain is built from TRBV7-2 and TRBJ1-3; tentatively, D is TRBD1 (6 bases). This CDR3 region has 14 residues. With 4 bases removed from V and 1 base from J, the gap between germline ends came to 8 bases. The V gene's germline CDR1 is SGHTA and CDR2 FQGNSA. The CDR3 spells CASSSGASGNTIYF. Written as DNA, the CDR3 is TGTGCCAGCAGCTCAGGGGCTTCTGGAAACACCATATATTTT.

The chain combines TRBV10-3 with TRBJ2-2; 7 positions match TRBD1. Looked up from germline, CDR1 is ENHRY and CDR2 is SYGVKD. The CDR3 has 16 residues. Trimming at V came to 0 bases and at J to 1 base, leaving 2 bases not matched to a gene. CDR3 DNA: TGTGCCATCAGTGAGTCGACAGGGAGGAACACCGGGGAGCTGTTTTTT. Translated, it gives CAISESTGRNTGELFF.

This chain connects TRBV5-5 to TRBJ2-1; D remains ambiguous. Trimming shortened V by 0 bases and J by 4 bases, and 8 bases separated the two germline ends. The length of the CDR3 is 14 residues. Germline CDR1 SGHKS, CDR2 YYEKEE (reference sequence). DNA for the CDR3: TGTGCCAGCAGCTTGGCGACTGGGTACAATGAGCAGTTCTTC. Its protein is CASSLATGYNEQFF. The entire variable domain, with the rest obtained from reference TRBV5-5 and TRBJ2-1, is as follows: DAGVTQSPTHLIKTRGQQVTLRCSPISGHKSVSWYQQVLGQGPQFIFQYYEKEERGRGNFPDRFSARQFPNYSSELNVNALLLGDSALYLCASSLATGYNEQFFGPGTRLTVL.

This chain links TRBV30 with TRBJ1-2; D remains ambiguous. This CDR3 is 14 amino acids long. Germline V gene lookup returns CDR1 GTSNPN and CDR2 SVGIG (reference sequence). V lost 0 bases and J lost 4, with 12 bases in between. Here the CDR3 reads CAWSVLYQAYGYTF. The CDR3 region has the DNA TGTGCCTGGAGTGTACTTTACCAGGCCTATGGCTACACCTTC.

The chain uses TRBV11-2 and TRBJ2-1; a weak D match, TRBD2 (7 bases). The CDR3 has 18 residues. Per germline, CDR1 SGHAT and CDR2 FQNNGV. The V gene lost 0 bases and the J gene lost 9 bases, with 24 bases spanning the gap. CDR3 bases: TGTGCCAGCAGCTTAGACGGGGGGCCCACCATTCGAGACGGTGAGCAGTTCTTC. Translated: CASSLDGGPTIRDGEQFF.

The chain carries TRBV4-2 and TRBJ1-2; D gene unclear. V gave up 6 bases and J gave up 3 bases, with 11 bases separating them. Germline V CDR1 and CDR2: LGHNA, YNFKEQ. The CDR3 totals 13 residues. The CDR3 here is CASSPEGDYGYTF. The CDR3 bases are TGTGCCAGCAGTCCCGAGGGAGACTATGGCTACACCTTC.

The CDR3, as DNA: TGTGCCAGCAGTTACGGCCCGGGGATGGGCGGCTACACCTTC. Protein sequence: CASSYGPGMGGYTF. This sequence joins TRBV6-5 and TRBJ1-2; the D is unclear. The CDR3 is 14 residues long. Trimming left V 2 bases short and J 8 bases short, with 15 bases between. Germline-derived CDR1 and CDR2 are MNHEY and SVGAGI.

V is TRBV6-1 and J is TRBJ1-5; D unclear. V lost 2 bases and J lost 7, with 24 bases in between. This CDR3 has 18 residues. The germline V gene has CDR1 MNHNS and CDR2 SASEGT. The CDR3 reads CASSERGGRTLGRQPQHF. Here the CDR3 DNA reads TGTGCCAGCAGTGAACGGGGTGGTCGGACCCTAGGAAGGCAGCCCCAGCATTTT.

V usage is TRBV5-1 and J usage is TRBJ1-6; 12 bases match TRBD1. Germline values: CDR1 SGHRS, CDR2 YFSETQ. V dropped 4 bases and J dropped 6; count of bases not matched to a gene: 11. The CDR3 consists of 18 residues. The CDR3 nucleotides read TGCGCCAGCAGCCGGGGACAGGGGGCCGACCCCCGTAATTCACCCCTCCACTTT. As protein: CASSRGQGADPRNSPLHF.

V and J are TRBV5-1 and TRBJ1-1; 7 bases match TRBD1. The CDR3 consists of 15 residues. CDR1 and CDR2 from the germline V gene are SGHRS and YFSETQ. J lost 4 bases, V lost 3 bases, and 9 bases had no gene match. The chain's CDR3 is CASSSTGAGGTEAFF. For the CDR3, the DNA is TGCGCCAGCAGCTCCACAGGGGCCGGGGGCACTGAAGCTTTCTTT. Filled out from reference TRBV5-1 and TRBJ1-1, the complete variable domain reads KAGVTQTPRYLIKTRGQQVTLSCSPISGHRSVSWYQQTPGQGLQFLFEYFSETQRNKGNFPGRFSGRQFSNSRSEMNVSTLELGDSALYLCASSSTGAGGTEAFFGQGTRLTVV.

The gene calls are TRBV19 and TRBJ2-1; no clear D. Trimming left V 2 bases short and J 5 bases short, with 13 bases between. The CDR3 extends over 15 amino acids. Germline lookup yields CDR1 LNHDA and CDR2 SQIVND (reference sequence). CDR3 sequence (DNA): TGTGCCAGTAGTATATGGGCCTCCCCGAACAATGAGCAGTTCTTC. Translation gives CASSIWASPNNEQFF.

This chain connects TRBV30 to TRBJ2-2; 7 bases are shared with TRBD1. Germline CDR1 and CDR2: GTSNPN and SVGIG (reference sequence). The CDR3 runs 13 residues. V dropped 2 bases and J dropped 6; count of bases not matched to a gene: 3. The DNA of the CDR3 is TGTGCCTGGAGTCTGGGGACAGCCGGGGAGCTGTTTTTT. Translation: CAWSLGTAGELFF.

The chain combines TRBV19 with TRBJ2-3; the D is unclear. The CDR3 totals 13 residues. V lost 0 bases and J 6 bases, leaving 7 bases between the germline ends. The germline gives CDR1 LNHDA, CDR2 SQIVND (reference sequence). The CDR3 nucleotides read TGTGCCAGTAGTATAGACCTATCTGATACGCAGTATTTT. Protein sequence: CASSIDLSDTQYF.